These 28 T cell receptor beta chains came from one sample sequenced in a study of T-cell memory formation after mild COVID-19. In TCRdb, the 5' RACE reads were re-called with MiXCR into one record per CDR3 protein. The sample shows under 250,000 distinct CDR3 sequences, roughly a tenth of them seen only once. The sequenced sample was PBMCs or a T cell subset sorted from them (not recorded which). These receptors were taken from a man aged 18 to 29 who had mild COVID-19 (a few samples of this study predate the infection). Cell type and time point are not known.

This clonotype was counted at least ten times. V and J are TRBV7-2 and TRBJ2-4, with 7 nucleotides matching TRBD2. The CDR3 length is 13 residues. Per germline, CDR1 SGHTA and CDR2 FQGNSA. V gave up 10 bases and J gave up 7 bases; unmatched junction bases: 10. In DNA, the CDR3 is TGTGCCACCGGGTGGCAGGGAGGGAACATTCAGTACTTC. This encodes CATGWQGGNIQYF.

The chain is built from TRBV9 and TRBJ2-5; 7 nucleotides align to TRBD1. The CDR3 is 15 amino acids. V shed 3 bases, J shed 0 bases, and the junction held 5 bases outside the gene matches. The germline CDR1 and CDR2 sequences are SGDLS and YYNGEE. CDR3 nucleotide sequence: TGTGCCAGCAGCGCCCAGGGACAGTACCAAGAGACCCAGTACTTC. This encodes CASSAQGQYQETQYF.

This clonotype has more than one count but fewer than ten. The CDR3, as DNA: TGTGCCAGCAGCCATCAGGCAGGGGGCAGGAACTATGGCTACACCTTC. Its translation: CASSHQAGGRNYGYTF. The gene calls are TRBV4-2 and TRBJ1-2; the match to TRBD1 covers 8 bases. The CDR3 is 16 residues long. The germline CDR1 and CDR2 sequences are LGHNA and YNFKEQ. J gave up 2 bases and V 3 bases, and 8 bases lay outside the gene matches.

This chain links TRBV7-3 with TRBJ2-3, with D uncertain. Between the trimmed V and J ends, which lost 5 bases and 7 bases, there was a span of 13 bases. CDR3 length: 13 residues. The germline gives CDR1 SGHTA, CDR2 FQGTGA. As DNA, the CDR3 is TGTGCCAGCAGCGCTCCGGACCACCATACGCAGTATTTT. It yields the protein CASSAPDHHTQYF.

This clonotype was seen only a few times. The chain employs TRBV6-6 and TRBJ1-4, with D possibly matching TRBD1 (5 bases). The CDR3 sequence is 14 residues long. Trimming removed 7 bases at V and 8 bases at J, with 17 bases between. Germline assignment: CDR1 MNHNY and CDR2 SVGAGI (reference sequence). The DNA of the CDR3 is TGTGCCAGCACCCTCGACAGTTTCAGGGAAAAACTGTTTTTT. It translates to CASTLDSFREKLFF.

J is TRBJ2-3 and V is TRBV11-2; TRBD1 or TRBD2 may be the D gene (6 bases each). This CDR3 contains 14 residues. CDR1 and CDR2 (germline): SGHAT, FQNNGV. V was shortened by 5 bases and J by 7 bases, with 16 bases between the two germline ends. The CDR3 loop reads CASSPPTGANTQYF. In DNA form, the CDR3 reads TGTGCCAGCAGCCCCCCCACGGGGGCAAATACGCAGTATTTT.

This clonotype was seen a handful of times. The chain links TRBV7-2 to TRBJ1-4, with 8 nucleotides matching TRBD1. The junction had 10 bases not matched to a gene; V was cut back by 1 base and J by 3 bases. The germline gives CDR1 SGHTA, CDR2 FQGNSA. The CDR3 consists of 18 residues. CDR3 loop: CASSLERQGRRANEKLFF. The CDR3 DNA follows: TGTGCCAGCAGCTTAGAAAGACAGGGGCGACGGGCTAATGAAAAACTGTTTTTT.

This clonotype has only a few counts. V gene TRBV19 combines with J gene TRBJ2-3; a possible D gene is TRBD2 (5 bases). Trimming took 9 bases from V and 2 from J, leaving 9 bases between them. The germline CDR1 and CDR2 sequences are LNHDA and SQIVND (reference sequence). The CDR3 spans 12 residues. The CDR3 sequence is CASGEFTDTQYF. Written as DNA, the CDR3 is TGTGCCAGCGGGGAGTTCACAGATACGCAGTATTTT.

V usage is TRBV5-6 and J usage is TRBJ2-2, with TRBD1 matching over 7 bases. The CDR3 totals 16 residues. Germline V gene sequence: CDR1 SGHDT, CDR2 YYEEEE. J was trimmed by 2 bases and V by 0 bases; bases with no gene match: 4. In nucleotides, the CDR3 is TGTGCCAGCAGCTTGGCGGGACAGTACAACACCGGGGAGCTGTTTTTT. This sequence encodes CASSLAGQYNTGELFF.

This clonotype was counted ten times or more. This chain connects TRBV5-1 to TRBJ2-1, with 8 bases that match TRBD1. This CDR3 is 14 amino acids long. Germline values: CDR1 SGHRS, CDR2 YFSETQ. V dropped 4 bases and J dropped 8; count of bases not matched to a gene: 8. In DNA, the CDR3 is TGCGCCAGCAGCCAGATGACAGGGGACGATGAGCAGTTCTTC. It codes for CASSQMTGDDEQFF.

This clonotype was found a few times. The rearrangement joins TRBV7-2 to TRBJ1-1; D unclear. Germline V lookup: CDR1 SGHTA, CDR2 FQGNSA. This CDR3 region has 14 residues. Trimming pared 2 bases from V and 0 bases from J, leaving 7 bases between. The CDR3 DNA follows: TGTGCCAGCAGCTTACTCCGTTTGAACACTGAAGCTTTCTTT. This codes for CASSLLRLNTEAFF.

The chain combines TRBV6-5 with TRBJ2-1; D ambiguous. The CDR3 covers 11 residues. V shed 4 bases and J shed 11 bases, with 9 bases lying between them. Germline V gives CDR1 MNHEY, CDR2 SVGAGI. CDR3 sequence: CASSSPTQQFF. The CDR3, as DNA: TGTGCCAGCAGTTCCCCGACGCAGCAGTTCTTC.

This clonotype came up many times. The chain carries TRBV5-1 and TRBJ2-5, with D possibly being TRBD1 (5 bases). The CDR3 sequence is 15 residues long. Trimming removed 4 bases from V and 4 bases from J, with 17 bases in between. Germline-derived CDR1 and CDR2 are SGHRS and YFSETQ. CDR3 residues: CASSRMGQGGETQYF. The CDR3, as DNA: TGCGCCAGCAGCCGAATGGGTCAGGGCGGAGAGACCCAGTACTTC.

The chain links TRBV4-2 to TRBJ2-1; D is possibly TRBD1 or TRBD2 (5 bases each). Germline lookup yields CDR1 LGHNA and CDR2 YNFKEQ. This CDR3 has 16 residues. The V gene lost 0 bases and the J gene lost 0 bases, with 9 bases spanning the gap. Written as DNA, the CDR3 is TGTGCCAGCAGCCAAGAAACGGGGCCCTCCTACAATGAGCAGTTCTTC. This sequence encodes CASSQETGPSYNEQFF.

This clonotype has just a few counts. The gene calls are TRBV10-2 and TRBJ2-3, with D possibly matching TRBD2 (5 bases). V dropped 3 bases and J dropped 5 bases, with 9 bases sitting between them. The CDR3 extends over 13 amino acids. The germline V gene encodes CDR1 WSHSY and CDR2 SAAADI. CDR3: CASSEPGGDTQYF. The DNA for the CDR3 is TGCGCCAGCAGTGAACCCGGAGGAGATACGCAGTATTTT.

This clonotype was observed a handful of times. The chain is built from TRBV19 and TRBJ2-5; D is uncertain. This CDR3 comprises 12 residues. Between the trimmed V and J ends, which lost 4 bases and 4 bases, there was a span of 7 bases. Germline V gene sequence: CDR1 LNHDA, CDR2 SQIVND (reference sequence). CDR3 DNA sequence: TGTGCCAGTAGTACTTCCAGAGAGACCCAGTACTTC. Translation gives CASSTSRETQYF.

The chain carries TRBV6-5 and TRBJ2-3; perhaps TRBD2 as D (6 bases). V was pared by 6 bases and J by 9 bases, with 25 bases between. Per the germline V gene, CDR1 is MNHEY and CDR2 is SVGAGI. The CDR3 sequence is 16 residues long. The CDR3 DNA follows: TGTGCCAGCAGCCCTTTGAGGGACTTGTATTCTCCCACGCAGTATTTT. Translating it yields CASSPLRDLYSPTQYF.

The rearrangement links TRBV20-1 to TRBJ2-5, with 8 bases fitting TRBD2. Looked up from germline, CDR1 is DFQATT and CDR2 is SNEGSKA (reference sequence). Trimming removed 7 bases from V and 1 base from J; junction bases left unmatched: 14. The CDR3 totals 16 residues. DNA of the CDR3: TGCAGTGTGAAGTTGGTACTAGCGGCGGCCCAAGAGACCCAGTACTTC. This gives the protein CSVKLVLAAAQETQYF.

This clonotype has just a few counts. This CDR3 is CASSPTGGWTWTNEKLFF. The CDR3 bases are TGTGCCAGCAGTCCTACGGGGGGATGGACTTGGACTAATGAAAAACTGTTTTTT. The rearrangement uses TRBV25-1 and TRBJ1-4; possible D gene TRBD1, 5 bases. The CDR3 spans 18 residues. CDR1 and CDR2 from the germline V gene are MGHDK and SYGVNS. Trimming pared 5 bases from V and 2 bases from J, leaving 21 bases between.

The V call is TRBV7-3, the J call TRBJ1-1; D perhaps matches TRBD1 (6 bases). V lost 5 bases and J lost 1, with 14 bases in between. Germline V gives CDR1 SGHTA, CDR2 FQGTGA. The CDR3 spans 15 residues. CDR3 nucleotides: TGTGCCAGCAGCCCCGAGGCAGGGGCGAACACTGAAGCTTTCTTT. Translation: CASSPEAGANTEAFF.

This clonotype was observed at least ten times. The gene calls are TRBV5-1 and TRBJ1-3; D is undetermined. Trimming took 3 bases from V and 5 from J, leaving 12 bases between them. Per germline, CDR1 SGHRS and CDR2 YFSETQ. The CDR3 runs to 14 residues. The CDR3 DNA follows: TGCGCCAGCAGCTCGGAAGGCAACCGAAACACCATATATTTT. This gives the protein CASSSEGNRNTIYF. The full variable domain, its missing parts supplied by reference TRBV5-1 and TRBJ1-3, is KAGVTQTPRYLIKTRGQQVTLSCSPISGHRSVSWYQQTPGQGLQFLFEYFSETQRNKGNFPGRFSGRQFSNSRSEMNVSTLELGDSALYLCASSSEGNRNTIYFGEGSWLTVV.

This clonotype was observed a handful of times. The chain employs TRBV15 and TRBJ1-1; no firm D call. The CDR3 is made up of 14 amino acids. Germline loops: CDR1 LNHNV, CDR2 YYDKDF (reference sequence). V was pared by 2 bases and J by 2 bases, with 9 bases between. CDR3 nucleotide sequence: TGTGCCACCAGCAGAACTCGGGGTAACACTGAAGCTTTCTTT. Translation: CATSRTRGNTEAFF.

The chain uses TRBV7-2 and TRBJ1-2, with 7 bases lining up with TRBD1. V trimming: 5 bases; J trimming: 0 bases; junction bases outside the gene matches: 6. From germline, CDR1 is SGHTA and CDR2 FQGNSA. The CDR3 spans 15 residues. The CDR3 sequence: CASSLHGTANYGYTF. DNA for the CDR3: TGTGCCAGCAGCCTTCATGGGACAGCTAACTATGGCTACACCTTC.

This clonotype was recorded at least ten times. The V call is TRBV20-1, the J call TRBJ2-5; D not resolved. Germline CDR1 and CDR2: DFQATT and SNEGSKA (reference sequence). V dropped 0 bases and J dropped 4 bases, with 9 bases sitting between them. This CDR3 is built from 13 residues. The CDR3 protein is CSARELRLETQYF. In DNA, the CDR3 is TGCAGTGCTAGAGAGCTAAGGCTAGAGACCCAGTACTTC.

The V gene is TRBV7-3, the J gene TRBJ2-4; D perhaps matches TRBD2 (6 bases). V was trimmed by 5 bases and J by 6 bases, leaving 14 bases between them. Germline V gene sequence: CDR1 SGHTA, CDR2 FQGTGA. CDR3 size: 14 residues. CDR3 in amino acids: CASSIGGALNIQYF. The CDR3 DNA is TGTGCCAGCAGCATTGGCGGGGCCCTAAACATTCAGTACTTC.

This clonotype was recorded once. This chain links TRBV12-3 or TRBV12-4 with TRBJ1-1; D possibly corresponds to TRBD1 (6 bases). The CDR3 spans 14 residues. Trimming took off 7 bases at V and 5 bases at J, with 17 bases between the two ends. The CDR3 reads CASTDYRERTEAFF. DNA for the CDR3: TGTGCCAGCACCGACTACAGGGAGAGAACTGAAGCTTTCTTT.

This clonotype was counted at least ten times. No conserved phenylalanine or tryptophan is present at the end of the CDR3, so a read error is the likely explanation. The DNA is omitted, as the CDR3 cannot be located on it reliably, and the CDR3 follows TCRdb's listing. This chain links TRBV12-3 or TRBV12-4 with TRBJ1-4; the D call of TRBD1 is as the table states it, not checked on the DNA. A total of 13 residues make up the CDR3, ends included. The CDR3 sequence: CASSQKTGTTKLL.

This clonotype was recorded at least ten times. V and J are TRBV5-1 and TRBJ2-3; D not resolved. Trimming took off 6 bases at V and 0 bases at J, with 8 bases between the two ends. This CDR3 spans 13 amino acids. Germline CDR1 reads SGHRS; CDR2 reads YFSETQ. The CDR3 DNA follows: TGCGCCAGCACGGCGACTAGCACAGATACGCAGTATTTT. Protein sequence: CASTATSTDTQYF.